These 18 T cell receptor beta chains were all obtained from the same sample, sequenced in a study of cytomegalovirus exposure and HLA in healthy donors (dated by TCRdb to 2016 to 2017). The library came from the immunoSEQ multiplex PCR assay. For the multiplex PCR, a mixture combining 60 forward primers for TCR Vbeta segments and 13 reverse primers for TCR Jbeta segments was used. Here the immuneACCESS table is served through TCRdb, limited to in-frame sequences with V and J called. Missing clones are a known gap in these copies; in checked studies unresolved V genes cover under half, and the rest lacks a known reason. A total of fewer than 130,000 clones appear in this sample, roughly 84% of them only once. The ten largest make up 5% to 8% of the sample. The sequencing input was PBMCs. Receptor source: a man aged 25-45 years in good health and CMV-seropositive.

V and J are TRBV10-3 and TRBJ2-1; 10 nucleotides line up with TRBD2. There are 19 residues in the CDR3. Germline V lookup: CDR1 ENHRY, CDR2 SYGVKD. V was clipped by 5 bases and J by 6 bases; unmatched bases: 19. The CDR3 DNA reads as TGTGCCATCAGTACAATGAGGAGCGGACTAGCGGTGCACTCCAATGAGCAGTTCTTC. It encodes CAISTMRSGLAVHSNEQFF.

The genes are TRBV19 and TRBJ2-7; TRBD1 matches 7 bases. The CDR3 loop spans 14 amino acids. Germline CDR1 is LNHDA and CDR2 is SQIVND (reference sequence). J gave up 2 bases and V 8 bases, and 9 bases lay outside the gene matches. The CDR3 coding sequence is TGTGCCAGTCGTCGGACAGGCCTGACCTACGAGCAGTACTTC. Translated, it gives CASRRTGLTYEQYF.

This sequence joins TRBV7-9 and TRBJ2-1; D might be TRBD2 (5 bases). Germline values: CDR1 SEHNR, CDR2 FQNEAQ (reference sequence). Deletions cut 3 bases from V and 8 bases from J, with 11 bases between. The CDR3 runs 13 residues. In DNA form, the CDR3 reads TGTGCCAGCAGCTTGATCGGGGTGGATGAGCAGTTCTTC. Residues: CASSLIGVDEQFF.

The genes are TRBV4-1 and TRBJ1-2; 10 bases line up with TRBD1. Germline lookup yields CDR1 MGHRA and CDR2 YSYEKL. V lost 3 bases to trimming and J lost 8 bases; unmatched junction nucleotides: 12. The CDR3 runs to 16 residues. The chain's CDR3 is CASSQGQGPGEEGYTF. The CDR3 DNA sequence: TGCGCCAGCAGCCAGGGACAGGGGCCCGGGGAGGAAGGCTACACCTTC.

The chain has TRBV5-4 and TRBJ1-1; D gene uncertain. CDR1 and CDR2 from the germline V gene are SGHNT and YYREEE (reference sequence). The V gene lost 0 bases and the J gene lost 1 base, with 4 bases spanning the gap. The CDR3 runs 13 residues. CDR3 sequence (DNA): TGTGCCAGCAGCTTGGGAGAGAACACTGAAGCTTTCTTT. Translated, it gives CASSLGENTEAFF.

There are a few counts of this clone. The gene calls are TRBV7-8 and TRBJ2-1; 13 bases agree with TRBD2. V was pared by 2 bases and J by 4 bases, with 5 bases of the junction left unmatched. The length of the CDR3 is 17 residues. CDR1 is SGHVS and CDR2 is FQNEAQ in the germline V gene. The CDR3 sequence is CASSLKTSGGTYNEQFF. CDR3 DNA sequence: TGTGCCAGCAGCTTAAAGACTAGCGGGGGGACTTACAATGAGCAGTTCTTC.

This clone has only one observation. V and J are TRBV11-2 and TRBJ2-7; D gene uncertain. Germline values: CDR1 SGHAT, CDR2 FQNNGV. The CDR3 extends over 13 amino acids. Trimming cost V 0 bases and J 10 bases, with 13 bases left between them. The CDR3 reads CASSLDLSAEQYF. CDR3 nucleotides: TGTGCCAGCAGCTTAGATCTTTCGGCGGAACAGTACTTC.

The rearrangement links TRBV7-9 to TRBJ2-5, with 7 bases that match TRBD2. The J call is in doubt because the DNA end fits TRBJ2-7 better. The CDR3 is made up of 14 amino acids. Germline assignment: CDR1 SEHNR and CDR2 FQNEAQ (reference sequence). CDR3 sequence (DNA): TGTGCCAGCAGCCCCATAGAGCGGGGCTACGAGCAGTACTTC. It translates to CASSPIERGYEQYF.

The chain couples TRBV6-1 to TRBJ2-1; 9 positions agree with TRBD1. V trimming: 8 bases; J trimming: 9 bases; junction bases outside the gene matches: 11. Germline V gene lookup returns CDR1 MNHNS and CDR2 SASEGT. The CDR3 loop spans 14 amino acids. CDR3 residues: CASGDRDVGSEQFF. The CDR3 DNA is TGTGCCAGCGGGGACAGGGATGTCGGAAGTGAGCAGTTCTTC.

This sequence joins TRBV5-5 and TRBJ2-7; D remains unclear. Germline loops: CDR1 SGHKS, CDR2 YYEKEE (reference sequence). The CDR3 spans 13 residues. V was cut by 3 bases and J by 6 bases, with 13 bases left in between. The CDR3 protein is CASSSSPNREQYF. CDR3 DNA sequence: TGTGCCAGCAGCTCGAGCCCGAACCGCGAGCAGTACTTC.

This clone was seen more than once but under ten times. The chain has TRBV6-6 and TRBJ1-6, with D uncertain. Germline CDR1 and CDR2: MNHNY and SVGAGI (reference sequence). The CDR3 runs to 15 residues. V was clipped by 0 bases and J by 7 bases, with 10 bases between them. This CDR3 is CASSYSNGLNSPLHF. In DNA form, the CDR3 reads TGTGCCAGCAGTTACTCGAATGGGCTAAATTCACCCCTCCACTTT.

The chain has TRBV2 and TRBJ1-2; 8 positions agree with TRBD1. The CDR3 spans 12 residues. The junction had 5 bases not matched to a gene; V was cut back by 6 bases and J by 8 bases. Germline V gives CDR1 SNHLY, CDR2 FYNNEI. CDR3 nucleotide sequence: TGTGCCAGCAGGGGACAGGACGAGGGCTACACCTTC. Translating it yields CASRGQDEGYTF.

The gene calls are TRBV6-1 and TRBJ1-2, with a weak D call TRBD1 (5 bases). This CDR3 comprises 13 residues. Germline CDR1 and CDR2: MNHNS and SASEGT. V gave up 6 bases and J gave up 4 bases, with 12 bases separating them. CDR3 loop: CASRPLGVYGYTF. The CDR3, as DNA: TGTGCCAGCAGGCCTCTAGGGGTCTATGGCTACACCTTC.

This chain links TRBV4-3 with TRBJ1-4; possible D gene TRBD1, 6 bases. This CDR3 is built from 15 residues. The ends were cut back, 0 bases at V and 6 bases at J, with 11 bases in the middle. Germline V CDR1 and CDR2: LGHNA, YSLEER. CDR3 in DNA: TGCGCCAGCAGCCAAGAAAGTTACAGGGATGAAAAACTGTTTTTT. Protein: CASSQESYRDEKLFF.

The chain uses TRBV10-3 and TRBJ1-1; 10 nucleotides line up with TRBD1. Trimming at V came to 7 bases and at J to 0 bases, leaving 5 bases not matched to a gene. The CDR3 contains 15 residues. The germline CDR1 and CDR2 sequences are ENHRY and SYGVKD. In nucleotides, the CDR3 is TGTGCCATCAAGAGGACAGGGGGGCTGAACACTGAAGCTTTCTTT. This codes for CAIKRTGGLNTEAFF.

This chain links TRBV7-9 with TRBJ1-2; D might be TRBD1 (6 bases). Deletions cut 6 bases from V and 4 bases from J, with 21 bases between. Per germline, CDR1 SEHNR and CDR2 FQNEAQ (reference sequence). CDR3 length: 16 residues. In DNA form, the CDR3 reads TGTGCCAGCAGTCCTGCCGGGACACTAACCCCCTATGGCTACACCTTC. This sequence encodes CASSPAGTLTPYGYTF.

The chain links TRBV11-1 to TRBJ1-1; D gene uncertain. V gave up 1 base and J gave up 5 bases, with 11 bases separating them. This CDR3 comprises 14 residues. The V gene's germline CDR1 is SGHAT and CDR2 FQDESV (reference sequence). The CDR3 loop reads CASSLGSGRTEAFF. CDR3 bases: TGTGCCAGCAGCTTAGGATCGGGGAGGACTGAAGCTTTCTTT.

This clone was seen once. V gene TRBV5-1 combines with J gene TRBJ1-1; D unclear. Trimming cost V 4 bases and J 1 base, with 20 bases left between them. The germline V gene has CDR1 SGHRS and CDR2 YFSETQ. The CDR3 has 17 amino acids. This CDR3 reads CASSPGRVRAKNTEAFF. As DNA, the CDR3 is TGCGCCAGCAGCCCGGGGAGGGTCAGAGCCAAGAACACTGAAGCTTTCTTT. Full variable domain (remainder filled in from reference TRBV5-1 and TRBJ1-1): KAGVTQTPRYLIKTRGQQVTLSCSPISGHRSVSWYQQTPGQGLQFLFEYFSETQRNKGNFPGRFSGRQFSNSRSEMNVSTLELGDSALYLCASSPGRVRAKNTEAFFGQGTRLTVV.